These 21 T cell receptor beta chains were all obtained from the same sample, sequenced in a study of blood T cell repertoires in COVID-19. Measured with immunoSEQ multiplex PCR; TCRdb has only the in-frame clones, and not every one. The sample carries about 140,000 clones, around 81% recorded once. The sequenced sample consisted of peripheral blood. All receptors derive from a human donor in a cohort sampled during active COVID-19.

The rearrangement joins TRBV6-5 to TRBJ2-7; TRBD1 aligns across 7 bases. CDR3 length: 12 residues. J lost 6 bases, V lost 6 bases, and 5 bases had no gene match. Germline values: CDR1 MNHEY, CDR2 SVGAGI. The chain's CDR3 is CASSRDSIEQYF. The CDR3 DNA reads as TGTGCCAGCAGCCGGGACAGCATCGAGCAGTACTTC.

The chain links TRBV6-6 to TRBJ2-5, with TRBD1 matching over 7 bases. J was trimmed by 5 bases and V by 5 bases; bases with no gene match: 8. This CDR3 spans 14 amino acids. Germline CDR1 and CDR2: MNHNY and SVGAGI (reference sequence). DNA for the CDR3: TGTGCCAGCAGTCACAGGGGAGAATTGGAGACCCAGTACTTC. It encodes CASSHRGELETQYF.

CDR3 bases: TGTGCCAGCAGCGTAGGCGACTCCCGAGGGACTGAAGCTTTCTTT. This encodes CASSVGDSRGTEAFF. The chain recombines TRBV9 with TRBJ1-1; D is uncertain. CDR3 length: 15 amino acids. Germline V lookup: CDR1 SGDLS, CDR2 YYNGEE. Trimming removed 0 bases at V and 5 bases at J, with 14 bases between.

The J gene is TRBJ2-1, the V gene TRBV10-3; 9 nucleotides align to TRBD1. This CDR3 region has 14 residues. V dropped 10 bases and J dropped 7; count of bases not matched to a gene: 11. The germline V gene has CDR1 ENHRY and CDR2 SYGVKD. This chain's CDR3 is CATLKGQGLNEQFF. In nucleotides, the CDR3 is TGTGCCACCCTAAAGGGACAGGGATTGAATGAGCAGTTCTTC.

The DNA for the CDR3 is TGCAGTGCTAGTTTAGGGGTAGCGGGGAGCACAGATACGCAGTATTTT. Amino acid sequence: CSASLGVAGSTDTQYF. The chain employs TRBV20-1 and TRBJ2-3, with TRBD2 matching 8 bases. With V trimmed by 3 bases and J by 0 bases, 8 bases remained unmatched. The length of the CDR3 is 16 residues. Germline assignment: CDR1 DFQATT and CDR2 SNEGSKA (reference sequence).

This clone has only one observation. The chain has TRBV5-1 and TRBJ2-2; no reliable D call. CDR1 and CDR2 (germline): SGHRS, YFSETQ. The CDR3 spans 15 residues. The V and J ends lost 0 bases and 0 bases respectively, with 6 bases between them. In DNA form, the CDR3 reads TGCGCCAGCAGCTTGGTAGGAGCGAACACCGGGGAGCTGTTTTTT. It is translated as CASSLVGANTGELFF.

This clone was detected once. The chain links TRBV10-1 to TRBJ2-2; D is unresolved. Germline V gene lookup returns CDR1 WNHNN and CDR2 SYGVQD (reference sequence). The CDR3 contains 13 residues. Trimming took off 0 bases at V and 5 bases at J, with 4 bases between the two ends. CDR3 sequence: CASSESPTGELFF. The CDR3, as DNA: TGCGCCAGCAGTGAGTCCCCGACCGGGGAGCTGTTTTTT.

The rearrangement uses TRBV6-5 and TRBJ2-7; no reliable D call. Looked up from germline, CDR1 is MNHEY and CDR2 is SVGAGI. The CDR3 consists of 15 residues. V was trimmed by 7 bases and J by 2 bases, leaving 18 bases between them. For the CDR3, the DNA is TGTGCCAGCAAACCGACATCCCCGTCGGCCTACGAGCAGTACTTC. Its protein is CASKPTSPSAYEQYF.

This clone appeared a single time. Other DNA sequences in the same sample also yield this CDR3. J is TRBJ2-5 and V is TRBV3-1 (or the pseudogene TRBV3-2); D remains ambiguous. This CDR3 has 12 residues. Germline values: CDR1 LGHDT, CDR2 YNNKEL (reference sequence). The germline V and J ends were trimmed by 1 base and 2 bases, with 2 bases remaining between them. Written as DNA, the CDR3 is TGTGCCAGCAGCCAAGTACAAGAGACCCAGTACTTC. This translates into CASSQVQETQYF.

This clone has a handful of counts. The genes are TRBV6-5 and TRBJ2-1, with TRBD2 identical over 11 bases. The germline V gene encodes CDR1 MNHEY and CDR2 SVGAGI. V lost 11 bases to trimming and J lost 6 bases; unmatched junction nucleotides: 9. The CDR3 consists of 14 residues. CDR3 loop: CACLIAGGRNEQFF. The CDR3 nucleotides are TGTGCCTGCCTCATAGCGGGGGGGCGCAATGAGCAGTTCTTC.

The V and J genes are TRBV15 and TRBJ2-1; 11 nucleotides match TRBD2. V was pared by 0 bases and J by 13 bases, with 5 bases of the junction left unmatched. The CDR3 sequence is 14 residues long. The germline V gene has CDR1 LNHNV and CDR2 YYDKDF (reference sequence). The DNA for the CDR3 is TGTGCCACCAGCAGAGATCTACTAGCGGGGGATCAGTTCTTC. Amino acids: CATSRDLLAGDQFF. Filled out from reference TRBV15 and TRBJ2-1, the complete variable domain reads DAMVIQNPRYQVTQFGKPVTLSCSQTLNHNVMYWYQQKSSQAPKLLFHYYDKDFNNEADTPDNFQSRRPNTSFCFLDIRSPGLGDTAMYLCATSRDLLAGDQFFGPGTRLTVL.

The chain recombines TRBV6-1 with TRBJ2-5; TRBD2 aligns across 11 bases. The CDR3 is 16 residues long. V lost 2 bases to trimming and J lost 3 bases; unmatched junction nucleotides: 5. CDR1 and CDR2 from the germline V gene are MNHNS and SASEGT. Written as DNA, the CDR3 is TGTGCCAGCAGTGAACGACTAGCGGGGCTGAAAGAGACCCAGTACTTC. It yields the protein CASSERLAGLKETQYF.

In this sample, this clone turned up a few times. V gene TRBV5-1 combines with J gene TRBJ1-3; D may be TRBD1 (5 bases). V was shortened by 0 bases and J by 0 bases, with 7 bases between the two germline ends. The CDR3 is 15 residues long. Germline V gene lookup returns CDR1 SGHRS and CDR2 YFSETQ. The DNA for the CDR3 is TGCGCCAGCAGCTTGGAGGGGAACTCTGGAAACACCATATATTTT. This translates into CASSLEGNSGNTIYF.

The chain combines TRBV10-1 with TRBJ1-1, with 8 bases that match TRBD1. The CDR3 runs 14 residues. Germline V CDR1 and CDR2: WNHNN, SYGVQD (reference sequence). J gave up 5 bases and V 2 bases, and 4 bases lay outside the gene matches. CDR3 amino acids: CASSERTGITEAFF. The CDR3 DNA sequence: TGCGCCAGCAGTGAGCGGACAGGGATAACTGAAGCTTTCTTT.

This chain joins TRBV10-1 and TRBJ1-1; TRBD1 is a possible D gene (5 bases). The CDR3 is made up of 12 amino acids. V lost 4 bases to trimming and J lost 9 bases, with 12 bases between them. The germline CDR1 and CDR2 sequences are WNHNN and SYGVQD (reference sequence). The CDR3 region is CASSGIRGKAFF. The CDR3 nucleotides are TGCGCCAGCAGTGGCATACGGGGGAAAGCTTTCTTT.

The rearrangement links TRBV12-5 to TRBJ1-2, with 7 positions matching TRBD1. The V gene end was trimmed by 6 bases and the J gene end by 0 bases; junction bases not matched to a gene: 4. Germline-derived CDR1 and CDR2 are LGHNT and FRNRAP. The CDR3 length is 14 residues. The CDR3 is CASGRDSPNYGYTF. In DNA form, the CDR3 reads TGTGCTAGTGGGAGGGACAGTCCTAACTATGGCTACACCTTC.

The chain links TRBV19 to TRBJ1-2; D ambiguous. The CDR3 is 14 residues long. Germline assignment: CDR1 LNHDA and CDR2 SQIVND (reference sequence). The V and J ends lost 5 bases and 5 bases respectively, with 15 bases between them. CDR3 sequence (DNA): TGTGCCAGTAGTGCCACCCATAACCAGTATGGCTACACCTTC. Protein: CASSATHNQYGYTF.

The chain joins TRBV6-5 to TRBJ1-2, with D possibly matching TRBD1 (6 bases). CDR1 is MNHEY, CDR2 SVGAGI, per germline. This CDR3 is built from 14 residues. The V end was cut by 11 bases, the J end by 8 bases, with 24 bases between. Here the CDR3 DNA reads TGTGCCGGGCACCGGGACACACCACCTCAAGGCTACACCTTC. Translated, it gives CAGHRDTPPQGYTF.

The V and J genes are TRBV10-3 and TRBJ2-3; 10 bases fit TRBD2. The germline V gene has CDR1 ENHRY and CDR2 SYGVKD. The CDR3 consists of 16 residues. V was pared by 2 bases and J by 1 base, with 3 bases of the junction left unmatched. CDR3 sequence reads: CAISEASGGGTDTQYF. The CDR3, as DNA: TGTGCCATCAGTGAGGCTAGCGGGGGAGGCACAGATACGCAGTATTTT.

J is TRBJ1-3 and V is TRBV11-1; D might be TRBD1 (5 bases). Germline-derived CDR1 and CDR2 are SGHAT and FQDESV (reference sequence). V was cut by 0 bases and J by 0 bases, with 15 bases left in between. The CDR3 covers 18 residues. The CDR3 DNA is TGTGCCAGCAGCTTAGCGCCGGGGGACCTCTCCTCTGGAAACACCATATATTTT. The encoded protein is CASSLAPGDLSSGNTIYF.

V usage is TRBV3-1 (or the pseudogene TRBV3-2) and J usage is TRBJ2-5; 9 bases map to TRBD2. The CDR3 runs 16 residues. The germline CDR1 and CDR2 sequences are LGHDT and YNNKEL (reference sequence). The ends lost 1 base at V and 5 bases at J; junction bases unmatched: 8. This CDR3 is CASSQGGGGESETQYF. CDR3 DNA sequence: TGTGCCAGCAGCCAAGGTGGCGGGGGGGAGTCGGAGACCCAGTACTTC.